These T cell receptor beta chains were read from a single sample in a study of a mutant IDH1 vaccine in newly diagnosed glioma. Assay: immunoSEQ multiplex PCR; the TCRdb copy retains only in-frame clones and omits some. The table lists nearly 50,000 clones, about nine tenths of them singletons. The specimen comprised PBMCs, sampled from a glioma patient treated with radiotherapy, temozolomide or both. The receptors were sampled from a man aged 40-49 years with glioma. The CDR3 runs from the conserved cysteine through the conserved F or W.

j_call: TRBJ1-5
v_call: TRBV6-1
cdr3_aa: CASSERDRLGDQPQHF

j_call: TRBJ2-7
v_call: TRBV7-9
cdr3_aa: CASSLTSGSYEQYF

j_call: TRBJ1-5
v_call: TRBV10-3
cdr3_aa: CAARLGGHSNQPQHF

j_call: TRBJ2-5
v_call: TRBV2
cdr3_aa: CASRRTSGSRQETQYF

j_call: TRBJ1-5
v_call: TRBV10-3
cdr3_aa: CAISEGGRGQPQHF

j_call: TRBJ2-1
v_call: TRBV27
cdr3_aa: CASSLGGPPRDSSYNEQFF

j_call: TRBJ1-4
v_call: TRBV9
cdr3_aa: CASSPSGTVNEKLFF

j_call: TRBJ1-4
v_call: TRBV6-5
cdr3_aa: CATGRATNEKLFF

j_call: TRBJ2-7
v_call: TRBV7-3
cdr3_aa: CASSLTAGGPQYF

j_call: TRBJ2-4
v_call: TRBV5-6
cdr3_aa: CASSSRSIQYF

j_call: TRBJ1-2
v_call: TRBV6-5
cdr3_aa: CASSSRLYGYTF

j_call: TRBJ2-2
v_call: TRBV19
cdr3_aa: CASRPRQGRGTGELFF

j_call: TRBJ2-1
v_call: TRBV6-5
cdr3_aa: CASNTQGSYNEQFF

j_call: TRBJ2-7
v_call: TRBV14
cdr3_aa: CASSRQPRDGYEQYF

j_call: TRBJ2-3
v_call: TRBV7-9
cdr3_aa: CASSPLAGVTDTQYF

j_call: TRBJ1-2
v_call: TRBV27
cdr3_aa: CASSPSKGTGLEGYTF

j_call: TRBJ2-3
v_call: TRBV4-1
cdr3_aa: CASSQDGTSGRRVSNTQYF

j_call: TRBJ2-1
v_call: TRBV5-1
cdr3_aa: CASSPQGPLLAPEQFF

j_call: TRBJ2-3
v_call: TRBV7-2
cdr3_aa: CASSVAGGADTQYF

j_call: TRBJ1-5
v_call: TRBV19
cdr3_aa: CASSVSGVNQPQHF

j_call: TRBJ2-5
v_call: TRBV21-1
cdr3_aa: CASSLSSETQYF

j_call: TRBJ2-4
v_call: TRBV9
cdr3_aa: CASSPRAPLNIQYF

j_call: TRBJ2-7
v_call: TRBV27
cdr3_aa: CASSFLTAYEQYF

j_call: TRBJ2-1
v_call: TRBV27
cdr3_aa: CASSSVDNEQFF

j_call: TRBJ2-7
v_call: TRBV29-1
cdr3_aa: CSVEGGGPGLALYEQYF

j_call: TRBJ2-3
v_call: TRBV5-4
cdr3_aa: CASRGRTDTQYF

j_call: TRBJ2-1
v_call: TRBV5-6
cdr3_aa: CASSFSRNEQFF

j_call: TRBJ2-2
v_call: TRBV19
cdr3_aa: CASSIFGGSRYGELFF

j_call: TRBJ2-7
v_call: TRBV7-2
cdr3_aa: CASSLVPGTYEQYF

j_call: TRBJ2-7
v_call: TRBV5-1
cdr3_aa: CASSSGLAYEQYF

j_call: TRBJ1-1
v_call: TRBV11-2
cdr3_aa: CASSEGLATEAFF

j_call: TRBJ1-1
v_call: TRBV9
cdr3_aa: CASSVDDRASNTEAFF

j_call: TRBJ1-6
v_call: TRBV11-2
cdr3_aa: CASSLGGSYNSPLHF

j_call: TRBJ2-3
v_call: TRBV29-1
cdr3_aa: CSGTPGPMDTQYF

j_call: TRBJ1-5
v_call: TRBV5-1
cdr3_aa: CASSPGTVSNQPQHF

j_call: TRBJ1-1
v_call: TRBV7-9
cdr3_aa: CASASYQGADTEAFF